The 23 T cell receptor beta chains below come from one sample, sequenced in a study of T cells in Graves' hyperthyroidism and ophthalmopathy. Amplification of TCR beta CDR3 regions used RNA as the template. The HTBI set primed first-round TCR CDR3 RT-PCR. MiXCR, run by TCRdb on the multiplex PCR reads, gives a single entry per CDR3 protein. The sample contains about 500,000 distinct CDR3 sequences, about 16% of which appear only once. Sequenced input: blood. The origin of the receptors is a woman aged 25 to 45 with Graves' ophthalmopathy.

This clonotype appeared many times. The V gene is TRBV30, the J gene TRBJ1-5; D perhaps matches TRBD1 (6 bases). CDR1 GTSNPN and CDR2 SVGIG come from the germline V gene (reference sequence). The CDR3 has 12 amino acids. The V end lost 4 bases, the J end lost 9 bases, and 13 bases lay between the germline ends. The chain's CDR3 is CAWNGGLGPQHF. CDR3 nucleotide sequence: TGTGCCTGGAATGGGGGCCTCGGGCCCCAGCATTTT.

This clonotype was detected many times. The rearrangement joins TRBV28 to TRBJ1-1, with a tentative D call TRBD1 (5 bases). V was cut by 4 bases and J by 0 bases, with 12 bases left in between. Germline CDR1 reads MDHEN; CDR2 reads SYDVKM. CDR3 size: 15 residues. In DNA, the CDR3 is TGTGCCAGCAGTTCCTCTGGGGGGTTGAACACTGAAGCTTTCTTT. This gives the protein CASSSSGGLNTEAFF.

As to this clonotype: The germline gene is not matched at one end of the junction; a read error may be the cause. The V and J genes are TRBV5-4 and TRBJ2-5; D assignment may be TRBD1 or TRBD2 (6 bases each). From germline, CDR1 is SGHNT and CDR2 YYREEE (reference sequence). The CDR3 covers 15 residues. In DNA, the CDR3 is TGTGCCGGCAGCTTGGTGGGGGGCGTCCAAGAGACCCAGTACTTC. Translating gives CAGSLVGGVQETQYF.

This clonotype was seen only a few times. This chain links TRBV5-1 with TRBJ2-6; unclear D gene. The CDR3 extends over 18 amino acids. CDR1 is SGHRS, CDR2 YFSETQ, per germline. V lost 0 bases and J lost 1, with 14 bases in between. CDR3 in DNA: TGCGCCAGCAGCTTGGGGCCTAGGCTAGGTTCTGGGGCCAACGTCCTGACTTTC. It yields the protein CASSLGPRLGSGANVLTF.

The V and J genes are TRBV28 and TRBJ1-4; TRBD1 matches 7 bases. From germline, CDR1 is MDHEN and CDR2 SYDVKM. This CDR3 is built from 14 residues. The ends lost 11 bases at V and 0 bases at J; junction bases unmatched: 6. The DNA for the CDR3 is TGTGCCGCCAGGGGGGGCGCAACTAATGAAAAACTGTTTTTT. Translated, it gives CAARGGATNEKLFF. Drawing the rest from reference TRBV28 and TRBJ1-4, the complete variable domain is DVKVTQSSRYLVKRTGEKVFLECVQDMDHENMFWYRQDPGLGLRLIYFSYDVKMKEKGDIPEGYSVSREKKERFSLILESASTNQTSMYLCAARGGATNEKLFFGSGTQLSVL.

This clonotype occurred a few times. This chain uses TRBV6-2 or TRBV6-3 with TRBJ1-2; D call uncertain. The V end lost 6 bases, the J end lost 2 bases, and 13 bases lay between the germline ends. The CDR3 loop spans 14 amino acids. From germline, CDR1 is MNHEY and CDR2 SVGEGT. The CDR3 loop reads CASRAEIRNYGYTF. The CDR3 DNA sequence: TGTGCCAGCAGGGCCGAGATCAGAAACTATGGCTACACCTTC.

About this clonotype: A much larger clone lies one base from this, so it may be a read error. CDR3 sequence (DNA): TGTGCCGGCAGTTTATCAGGGGCTGAAAAACTGTTTTTT. Translated, it gives CAGSLSGAEKLFF. This rearrangement joins TRBV28 to TRBJ1-4; a possible D gene is TRBD1 (6 bases). Germline V gene lookup returns CDR1 MDHEN and CDR2 SYDVKM. This CDR3 has 13 residues.

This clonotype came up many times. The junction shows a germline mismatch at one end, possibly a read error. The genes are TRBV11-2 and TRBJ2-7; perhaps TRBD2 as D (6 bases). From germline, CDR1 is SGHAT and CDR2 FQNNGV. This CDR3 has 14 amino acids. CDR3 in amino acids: CASSLAGRSYEQYF. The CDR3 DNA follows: TGCGCCAGCAGCTTGGCGGGGCGCTCCTACGAGCAGTACTTC.

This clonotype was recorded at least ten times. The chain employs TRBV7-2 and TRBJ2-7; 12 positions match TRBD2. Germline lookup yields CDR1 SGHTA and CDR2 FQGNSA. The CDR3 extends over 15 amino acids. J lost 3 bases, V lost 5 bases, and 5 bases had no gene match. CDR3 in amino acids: CASSPRTSGIYEQYF. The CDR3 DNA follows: TGTGCCAGCAGCCCACGGACTAGCGGGATCTACGAGCAGTACTTC.

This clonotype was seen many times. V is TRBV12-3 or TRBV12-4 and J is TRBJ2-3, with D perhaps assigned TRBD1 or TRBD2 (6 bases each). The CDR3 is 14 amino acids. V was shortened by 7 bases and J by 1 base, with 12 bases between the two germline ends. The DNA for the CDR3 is TGTGCCAGCACTTATGGGGGGCGCACAGATACGCAGTATTTT. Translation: CASTYGGRTDTQYF.

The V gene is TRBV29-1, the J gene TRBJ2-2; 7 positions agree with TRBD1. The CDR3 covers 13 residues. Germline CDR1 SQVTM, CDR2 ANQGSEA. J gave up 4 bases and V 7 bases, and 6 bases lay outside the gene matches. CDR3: CSAEGASTGELFF. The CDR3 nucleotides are TGCAGCGCCGAGGGGGCCAGCACCGGGGAGCTGTTTTTT.

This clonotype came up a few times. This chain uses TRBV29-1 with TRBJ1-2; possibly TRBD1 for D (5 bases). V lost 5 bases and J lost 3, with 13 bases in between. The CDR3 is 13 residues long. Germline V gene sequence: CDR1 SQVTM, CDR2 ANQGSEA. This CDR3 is CSVTSGADYGYTF. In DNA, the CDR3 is TGCAGCGTTACTTCCGGGGCCGACTATGGCTACACCTTC.

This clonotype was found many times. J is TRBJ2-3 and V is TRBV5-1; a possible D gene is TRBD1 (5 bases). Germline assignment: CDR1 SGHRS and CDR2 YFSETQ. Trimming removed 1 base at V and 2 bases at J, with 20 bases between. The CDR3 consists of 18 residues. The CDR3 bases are TGCGCCAGCAGCTTGTCTGACAGCATAAGATCCCCCACAGATACGCAGTATTTT. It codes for CASSLSDSIRSPTDTQYF.

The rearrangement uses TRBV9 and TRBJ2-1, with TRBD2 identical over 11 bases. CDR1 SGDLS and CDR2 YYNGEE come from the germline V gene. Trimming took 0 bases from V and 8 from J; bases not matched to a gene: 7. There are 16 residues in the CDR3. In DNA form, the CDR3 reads TGTGCCAGCAGCGTAGTCGGTAGCGGGAGGGTGGATGAGCAGTTCTTC. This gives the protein CASSVVGSGRVDEQFF.

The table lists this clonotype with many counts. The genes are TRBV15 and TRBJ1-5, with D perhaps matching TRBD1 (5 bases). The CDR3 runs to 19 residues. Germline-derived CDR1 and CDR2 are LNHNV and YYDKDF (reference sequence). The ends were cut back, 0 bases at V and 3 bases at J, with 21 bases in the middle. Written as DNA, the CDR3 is TGTGCCACCAGCAGAGATCACGGGTACAGGCCCCTGGCCAATCAGCCCCAGCATTTT. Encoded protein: CATSRDHGYRPLANQPQHF.

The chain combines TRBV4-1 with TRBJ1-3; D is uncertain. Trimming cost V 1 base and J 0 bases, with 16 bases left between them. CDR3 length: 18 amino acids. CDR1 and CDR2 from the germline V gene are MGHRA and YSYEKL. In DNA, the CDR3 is TGCGCCAGCAGCCAAGGCCGCAGAGTGGTCGGCTCTGGAAACACCATATATTTT. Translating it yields CASSQGRRVVGSGNTIYF.

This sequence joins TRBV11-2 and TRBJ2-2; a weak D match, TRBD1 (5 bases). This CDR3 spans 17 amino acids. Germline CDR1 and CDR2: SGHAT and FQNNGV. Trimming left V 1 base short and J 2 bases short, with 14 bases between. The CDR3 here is CASSLGHKGFNTGELFF. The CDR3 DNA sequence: TGTGCCAGCAGCTTAGGCCACAAGGGGTTTAACACCGGGGAGCTGTTTTTT.

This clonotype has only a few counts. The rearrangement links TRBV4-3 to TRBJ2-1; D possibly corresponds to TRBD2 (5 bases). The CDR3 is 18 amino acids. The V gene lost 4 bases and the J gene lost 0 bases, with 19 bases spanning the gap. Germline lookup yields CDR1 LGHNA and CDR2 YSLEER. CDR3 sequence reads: CASSLLPGSGSSYNEQFF. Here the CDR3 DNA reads TGCGCCAGCAGCCTCTTGCCGGGGAGCGGTAGCTCCTACAATGAGCAGTTCTTC.

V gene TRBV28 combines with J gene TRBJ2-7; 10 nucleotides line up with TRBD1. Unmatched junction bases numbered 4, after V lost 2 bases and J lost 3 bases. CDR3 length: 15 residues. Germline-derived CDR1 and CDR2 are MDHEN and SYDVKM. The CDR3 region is CASSLGTGVYYEQYF. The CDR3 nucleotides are TGTGCCAGCAGTTTAGGGACAGGGGTATACTACGAGCAGTACTTC.

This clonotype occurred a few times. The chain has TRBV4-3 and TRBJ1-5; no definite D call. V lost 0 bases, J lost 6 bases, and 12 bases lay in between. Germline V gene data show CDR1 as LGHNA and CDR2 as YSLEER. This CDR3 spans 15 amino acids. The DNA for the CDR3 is TGCGCCAGCAGCCAAGAGCAGACAATGGTTCAGCCCCAGCATTTT. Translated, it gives CASSQEQTMVQPQHF.

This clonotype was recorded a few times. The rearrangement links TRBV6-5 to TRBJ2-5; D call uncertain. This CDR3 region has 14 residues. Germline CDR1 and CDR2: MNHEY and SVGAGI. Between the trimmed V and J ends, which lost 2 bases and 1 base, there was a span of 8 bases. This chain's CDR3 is CASSYGVSQETQYF. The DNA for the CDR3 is TGTGCCAGCAGTTACGGGGTGAGCCAAGAGACCCAGTACTTC.

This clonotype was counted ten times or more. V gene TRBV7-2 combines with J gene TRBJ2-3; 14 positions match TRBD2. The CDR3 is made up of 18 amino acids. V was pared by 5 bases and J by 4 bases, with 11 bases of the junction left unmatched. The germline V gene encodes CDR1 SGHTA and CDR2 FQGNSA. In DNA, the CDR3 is TGTGCCAGCAGCGACCCGCCGGGACTAGCGGGAGCCCCAGATACGCAGTATTTT. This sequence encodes CASSDPPGLAGAPDTQYF.

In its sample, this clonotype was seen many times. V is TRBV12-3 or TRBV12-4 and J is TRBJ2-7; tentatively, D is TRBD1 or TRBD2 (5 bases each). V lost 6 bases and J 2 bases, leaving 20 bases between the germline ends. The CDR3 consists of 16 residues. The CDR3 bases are TGTGCCAGCAGACCCGGGACCTACTACAACCCCTACGAGCAGTACTTC. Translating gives CASRPGTYYNPYEQYF.